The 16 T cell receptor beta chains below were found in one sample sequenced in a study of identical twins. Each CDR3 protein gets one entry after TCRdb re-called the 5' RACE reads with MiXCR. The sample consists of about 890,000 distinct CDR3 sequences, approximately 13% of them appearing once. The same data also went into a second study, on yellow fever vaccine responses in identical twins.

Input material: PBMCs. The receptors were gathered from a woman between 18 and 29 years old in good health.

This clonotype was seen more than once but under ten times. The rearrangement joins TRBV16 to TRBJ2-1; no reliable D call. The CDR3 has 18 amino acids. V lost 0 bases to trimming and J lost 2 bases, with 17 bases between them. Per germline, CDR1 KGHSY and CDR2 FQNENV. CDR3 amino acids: CASSQSGMRLVTYNEQFF. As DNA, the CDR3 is TGTGCCAGCAGCCAATCTGGAATGCGTTTAGTAACCTACAATGAGCAGTTCTTC. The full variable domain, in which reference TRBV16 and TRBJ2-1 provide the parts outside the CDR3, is GEEVAQTPKHLVRGEGQKAKLYCAPIKGHSYVFWYQQVLKNEFKFLISFQNENVFDETGMPKERFSAKCLPNSPCSLEIQATKLEDSAVYFCASSQSGMRLVTYNEQFFGPGTRLTVL.

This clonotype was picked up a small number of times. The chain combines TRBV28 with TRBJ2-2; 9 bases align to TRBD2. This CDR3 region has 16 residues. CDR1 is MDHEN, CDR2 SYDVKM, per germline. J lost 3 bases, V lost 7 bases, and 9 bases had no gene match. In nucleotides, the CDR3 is TGTGCCAGCACCCGCGGGGGGGTTGGGGACACCGGGGAGCTGTTTTTT. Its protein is CASTRGGVGDTGELFF.

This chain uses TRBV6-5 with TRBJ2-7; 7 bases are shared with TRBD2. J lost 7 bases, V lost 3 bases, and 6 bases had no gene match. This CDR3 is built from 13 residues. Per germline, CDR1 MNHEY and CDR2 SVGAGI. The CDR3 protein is CASSYGEGSEQYF. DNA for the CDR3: TGTGCCAGCAGTTATGGGGAGGGGTCAGAGCAGTACTTC.

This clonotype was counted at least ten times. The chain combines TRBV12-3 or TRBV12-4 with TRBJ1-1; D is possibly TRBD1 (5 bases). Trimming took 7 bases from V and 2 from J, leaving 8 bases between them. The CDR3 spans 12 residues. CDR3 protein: CASNRDNTEAFF. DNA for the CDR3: TGTGCCAGCAACCGGGACAACACTGAAGCTTTCTTT.

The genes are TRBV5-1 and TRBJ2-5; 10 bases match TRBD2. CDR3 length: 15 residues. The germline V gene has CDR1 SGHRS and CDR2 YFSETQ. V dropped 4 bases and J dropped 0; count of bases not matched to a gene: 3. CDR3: CASSTSGENQETQYF. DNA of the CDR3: TGCGCCAGCAGCACTAGCGGGGAGAACCAAGAGACCCAGTACTTC.

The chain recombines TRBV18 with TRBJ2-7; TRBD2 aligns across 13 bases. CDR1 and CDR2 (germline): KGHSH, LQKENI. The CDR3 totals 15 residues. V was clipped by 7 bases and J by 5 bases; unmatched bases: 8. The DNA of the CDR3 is TGTGCCAGCTTCCTACTAGCGGGAGGGTCCCACGAGCAGTACTTC. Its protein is CASFLLAGGSHEQYF. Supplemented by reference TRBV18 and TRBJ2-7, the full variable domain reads NAGVMQNPRHLVRRRGQEARLRCSPMKGHSHVYWYRQLPEEGLKFMVYLQKENIIDESGMPKERFSAEFPKEGPSILRIQQVVRGDSAAYFCASFLLAGGSHEQYFGPGTRLTVT.

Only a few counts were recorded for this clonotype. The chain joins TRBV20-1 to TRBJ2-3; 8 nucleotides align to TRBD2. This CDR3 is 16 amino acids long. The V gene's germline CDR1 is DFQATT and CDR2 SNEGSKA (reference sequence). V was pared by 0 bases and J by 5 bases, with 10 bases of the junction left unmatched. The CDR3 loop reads CSARDGDGGAGDTQYF. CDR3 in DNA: TGCAGTGCTAGAGATGGAGACGGGGGGGCAGGAGATACGCAGTATTTT.

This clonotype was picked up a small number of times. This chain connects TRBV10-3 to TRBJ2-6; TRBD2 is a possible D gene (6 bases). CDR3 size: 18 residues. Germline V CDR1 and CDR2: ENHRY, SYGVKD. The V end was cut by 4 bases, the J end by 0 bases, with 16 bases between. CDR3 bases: TGTGCCATCAGTGCCTCCGGGACTGACTTCTCTGGGGCCAACGTCCTGACTTTC. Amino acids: CAISASGTDFSGANVLTF.

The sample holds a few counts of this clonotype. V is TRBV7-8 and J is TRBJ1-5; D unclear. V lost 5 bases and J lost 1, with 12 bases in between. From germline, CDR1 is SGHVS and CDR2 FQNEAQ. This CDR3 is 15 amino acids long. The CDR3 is CASSLGPASNQPQHF. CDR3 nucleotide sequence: TGTGCCAGCAGCCTAGGGCCAGCAAGCAATCAGCCCCAGCATTTT.

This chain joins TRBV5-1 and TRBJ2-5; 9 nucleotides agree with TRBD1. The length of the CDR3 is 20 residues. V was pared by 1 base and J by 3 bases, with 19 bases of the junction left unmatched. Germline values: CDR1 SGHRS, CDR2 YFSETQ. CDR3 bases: TGCGCCAGCAGCTTGTTTGGGCAACAGGGGGCTATAGGTCCTGAAGAGACCCAGTACTTC. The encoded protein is CASSLFGQQGAIGPEETQYF.

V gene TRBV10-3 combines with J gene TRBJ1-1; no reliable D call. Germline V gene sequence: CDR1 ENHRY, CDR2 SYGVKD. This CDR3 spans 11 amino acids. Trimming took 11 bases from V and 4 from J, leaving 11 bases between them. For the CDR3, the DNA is TGTGCCTCCCGGGGTCTCACTGAAGCTTTCTTT. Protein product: CASRGLTEAFF.

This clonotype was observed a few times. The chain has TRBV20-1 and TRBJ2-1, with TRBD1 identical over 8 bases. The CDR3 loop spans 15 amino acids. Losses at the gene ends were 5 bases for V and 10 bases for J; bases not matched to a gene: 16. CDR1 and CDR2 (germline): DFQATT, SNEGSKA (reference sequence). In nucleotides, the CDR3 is TGCAGTGCTTGGACAGGGCTCTGGGACTCCTGGGAGCAGTTCTTC. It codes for CSAWTGLWDSWEQFF.

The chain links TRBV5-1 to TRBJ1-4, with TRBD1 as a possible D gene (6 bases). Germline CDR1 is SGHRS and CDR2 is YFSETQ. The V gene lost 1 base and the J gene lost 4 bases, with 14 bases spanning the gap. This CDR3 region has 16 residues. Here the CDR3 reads CASSLRGTMGNEKLFF. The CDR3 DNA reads TGCGCCAGCAGCTTGAGGGGGACTATGGGTAATGAAAAACTGTTTTTT.

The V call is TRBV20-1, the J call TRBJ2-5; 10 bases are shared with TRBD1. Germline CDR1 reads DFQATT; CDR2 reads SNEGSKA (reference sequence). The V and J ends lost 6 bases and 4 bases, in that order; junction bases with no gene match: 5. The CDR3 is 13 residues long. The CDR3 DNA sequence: TGCAGTGCCTACCGGGACAGGGGAGAGACCCAGTACTTC. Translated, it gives CSAYRDRGETQYF.

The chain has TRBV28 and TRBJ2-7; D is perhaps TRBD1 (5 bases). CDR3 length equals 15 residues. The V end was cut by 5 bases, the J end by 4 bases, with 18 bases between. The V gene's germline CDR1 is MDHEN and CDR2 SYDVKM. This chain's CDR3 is CASSLYLDSKYEQYV. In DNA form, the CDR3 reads TGTGCCAGCAGTCTCTACTTAGACAGTAAGTACGAGCAGTACGTC.

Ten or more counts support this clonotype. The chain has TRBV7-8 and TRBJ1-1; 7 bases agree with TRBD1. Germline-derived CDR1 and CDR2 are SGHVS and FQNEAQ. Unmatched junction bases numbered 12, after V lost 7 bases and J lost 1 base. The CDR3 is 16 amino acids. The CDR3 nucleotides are TGTGCCAGCACTCACTTTCTAGGGGGCGGGAACACTGAAGCTTTCTTT. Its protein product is CASTHFLGGGNTEAFF.